The sequence of this T cell receptor (beta chain) was determined in a study of T cell changes during pregnancy in multiple sclerosis (dated by TCRdb to about 2019). Turning to the overall study: Changes in the T cell repertoire over the course of pregnancy were examined in this study in women with multiple sclerosis.

Concerning this clone: It has no known antigen specificity. No clone much larger than this one lies a single base away; base qualities are absent.

CDR1 is given as ENHRY and CDR2 as SYGVKD, both from the germline V gene. The CDR3 runs 14 residues from the cysteine to the phenylalanine. The only DNA kept is the CDR3, 42 bases in frame from the first base. Deletion took 7 bases off V and 0 bases off J, with a span of 12 bases between the germline ends. Library method: the immunoSEQ multiplex PCR assay. As stored in TCRdb, this immuneACCESS dataset retains in-frame rearrangements with V and J assigned. A fraction of the clones does not appear; measured against another copy, unresolved V genes explain less than half of the discrepancy, and the remainder lacks a known reason. The sample records tens of thousands of clones, 80% to 95% of which are singletons. The biggest ten clones account for less than 3% of the sample.

The origin of this receptor is a female donor in good health, enrolled as a control in a pregnancy study. The sample consisted of peripheral blood, taken in the third trimester of pregnancy. The rearranged chain carries TRBV10-3 and TRBJ1-2, with TRBD1 perhaps the D gene, on 5 matching bases. The bases read TGTGCCATCACCAAGACGACAGCTAACTATGGCTACACCTTC. Its protein product is CAITKTTANYGYTF.